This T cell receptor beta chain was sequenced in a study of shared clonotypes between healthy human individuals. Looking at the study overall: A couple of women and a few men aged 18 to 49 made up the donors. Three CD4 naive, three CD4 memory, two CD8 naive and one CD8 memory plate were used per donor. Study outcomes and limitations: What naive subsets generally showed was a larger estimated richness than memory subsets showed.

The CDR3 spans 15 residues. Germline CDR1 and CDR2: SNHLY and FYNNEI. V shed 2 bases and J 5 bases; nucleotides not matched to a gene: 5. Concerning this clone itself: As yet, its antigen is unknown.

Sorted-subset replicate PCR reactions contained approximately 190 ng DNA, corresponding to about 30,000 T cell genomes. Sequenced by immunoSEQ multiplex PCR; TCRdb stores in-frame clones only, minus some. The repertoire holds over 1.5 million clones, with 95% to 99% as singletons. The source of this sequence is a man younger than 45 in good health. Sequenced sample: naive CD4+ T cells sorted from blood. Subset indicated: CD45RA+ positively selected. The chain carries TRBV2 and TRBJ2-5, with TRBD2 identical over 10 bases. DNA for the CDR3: TGTGCCAGCAGTGAAACTAGCGGGATGGGGGAGACCCAGTACTTC. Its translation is CASSETSGMGETQYF.